The next 13 T cell receptor beta chains were all read from a single sample in a study of blood T cell repertoires in COVID-19. This table comes from immunoSEQ multiplex PCR, and its TCRdb copy is limited to in-frame clones, with some not included. The top ten clones hold roughly 18% of a sample with fewer than 200,000 clones, about four fifths of them seen once. Sequenced input: peripheral blood. The origin of the receptors is a woman between 65 and 79 years old who had recovered from COVID-19.

The chain links TRBV19 to TRBJ2-7, with TRBD2 identical over 13 bases. The CDR3 loop spans 20 amino acids. Germline loops: CDR1 LNHDA, CDR2 SQIVND (reference sequence). V was clipped by 5 bases and J by 3 bases; unmatched bases: 19. The chain's CDR3 is CASSSSIPRLAGGGHYEQYF. CDR3 DNA: TGTGCCAGTAGTTCTTCGATACCGAGACTAGCGGGAGGAGGGCACTACGAGCAGTACTTC.

Written as DNA, the CDR3 is TGTGCCGGAGGGGGGGGCCCCTTCCGGGGCACTGAAGCTTTCTTT. This gives the protein CAGGGGPFRGTEAFF. J is TRBJ1-1 and V is TRBV2, with D possibly matching TRBD1 (6 bases). The CDR3 contains 15 residues. Germline V gives CDR1 SNHLY, CDR2 FYNNEI. Trimming pared 11 bases from V and 4 bases from J, leaving 23 bases between.

The chain employs TRBV11-2 and TRBJ2-7, with TRBD2 matching over 16 bases. Trimming removed 5 bases from V and 6 bases from J; junction bases left unmatched: 13. CDR3 length: 18 residues. Germline V gene lookup returns CDR1 SGHAT and CDR2 FQNNGV. CDR3 protein: CASSPVAGTSGRAAEQYF. In nucleotides, the CDR3 is TGTGCCAGCAGCCCAGTCGCCGGGACTAGCGGGAGGGCCGCCGAGCAGTACTTC. Combining the CDR3 with reference TRBV11-2 and TRBJ2-7 gives the whole variable domain EAGVAQSPRYKIIEKRQSVAFWCNPISGHATLYWYQQILGQGPKLLIQFQNNGVVDDSQLPKDRFSAERLKGVDSTLKIQPAKLEDSAVYLCASSPVAGTSGRAAEQYFGPGTRLTVT.

The chain is built from TRBV6-5 and TRBJ1-4; D is possibly TRBD1 (5 bases). V gave up 6 bases and J gave up 3 bases, with 14 bases separating them. The CDR3 runs to 15 residues. CDR1 is MNHEY and CDR2 is SVGAGI in the germline V gene. The DNA of the CDR3 is TGTGCCAGCAGCTCCAGGGAGGGGTCTAATGAAAAACTGTTTTTT. Amino acids: CASSSREGSNEKLFF.

This sequence joins TRBV30 and TRBJ1-4, with D perhaps TRBD1 (6 bases). This CDR3 contains 17 residues. Germline V gene data show CDR1 as GTSNPN and CDR2 as SVGIG (reference sequence). The ends were cut back, 3 bases at V and 8 bases at J, with 25 bases in the middle. CDR3 sequence (DNA): TGTGCCTGGAGCCCTAGTGGGGGGGCATGGGTCAAAGAAAAACTGTTTTTT. Residues: CAWSPSGGAWVKEKLFF.

The V gene is TRBV3-1 (or the pseudogene TRBV3-2), the J gene TRBJ2-3; 13 nucleotides line up with TRBD2. Germline loops: CDR1 LGHDT, CDR2 YNNKEL (reference sequence). After removal of 7 bases from V and 3 bases from J, the junction contained 7 bases not matched to a gene. The length of the CDR3 is 16 residues. The CDR3: CASTPGLAGWTDTQYF. The CDR3 DNA sequence: TGTGCCAGCACCCCGGGACTAGCGGGATGGACAGATACGCAGTATTTT.

In DNA, the CDR3 is TGTGCCAGCAGCTTAGCCCCTGGAGAGGAGCAGTACTTC. This codes for CASSLAPGEEQYF. This rearrangement joins TRBV7-9 to TRBJ2-7; D is unresolved. V lost 0 bases and J 7 bases, leaving 10 bases between the germline ends. The CDR3 has 13 amino acids. The germline CDR1 and CDR2 sequences are SEHNR and FQNEAQ (reference sequence).

V gene TRBV5-5 combines with J gene TRBJ2-6, with D perhaps TRBD2 (5 bases). Per the germline V gene, CDR1 is SGHKS and CDR2 is YYEKEE (reference sequence). The CDR3 loop spans 15 amino acids. Trimming removed 6 bases from V and 4 bases from J, with 14 bases in between. The CDR3 DNA reads TGTGCCAGCACCCCCGGGCCGGGGGGGGCCAACGTCCTGACTTTC. Residues: CASTPGPGGANVLTF.

The chain has TRBV27 and TRBJ2-1; D not resolved. V shed 3 bases and J shed 12 bases, with 15 bases lying between them. Germline CDR1 and CDR2: MNHEY and SMNVEV (reference sequence). The CDR3 runs to 13 residues. The CDR3 bases are TGTGCCAGCAGTTTGCCGACACTTTCCCCGCAGTTCTTC. This codes for CASSLPTLSPQFF.

V is TRBV19 and J is TRBJ1-5; possibly TRBD1 for D (5 bases). Germline V lookup: CDR1 LNHDA, CDR2 SQIVND (reference sequence). The CDR3 sequence is 14 residues long. V lost 0 bases and J 7 bases, leaving 10 bases between the germline ends. CDR3 DNA sequence: TGTGCCAGTAGTATAGAGCAGGGTTGGCAGCCCCAGCATTTT. Protein: CASSIEQGWQPQHF.

The rearrangement links TRBV18 to TRBJ1-1; no clear D. Trimming left V 2 bases short and J 6 bases short, with 10 bases between. The CDR3 consists of 13 residues. CDR1 is KGHSH, CDR2 LQKENI, per germline. CDR3: CASSPGIGAEAFF. DNA of the CDR3: TGTGCCAGCTCACCAGGGATCGGGGCTGAAGCTTTCTTT.

The chain joins TRBV6-5 to TRBJ2-2; D is possibly TRBD2 (6 bases). Germline loops: CDR1 MNHEY, CDR2 SVGAGI. CDR3 length: 14 amino acids. Trimming removed 7 bases at V and 1 base at J, with 10 bases between. The chain's CDR3 is CASMAGLNTGELFF. The CDR3 nucleotides are TGTGCCAGCATGGCGGGGTTGAACACCGGGGAGCTGTTTTTT.

The chain has TRBV10-3 and TRBJ1-1, with 7 bases matching TRBD1. The CDR3 spans 14 residues. Germline V gene lookup returns CDR1 ENHRY and CDR2 SYGVKD. The V and J ends lost 4 bases and 6 bases, in that order; junction bases with no gene match: 8. The CDR3 region is CAISGPAGTAEAFF. CDR3 nucleotide sequence: TGTGCCATCAGTGGGCCGGCTGGGACAGCTGAAGCTTTCTTT.